The 31 T cell receptor beta chains below come from one sample, sequenced in a study of circulating CD8 cells and anti-PD-1 response in melanoma. Four subsets defined by PD-1 and/or TIGIT were sorted from live CD3+CD8+TCRalphabeta+ cells. Using around 14 ng of total RNA, TCR libraries were made with the QIAseq Immune Repertoire TCR panel. Using its own MiXCR run on the reads, TCRdb lists one record per CDR3 protein. This sample has some 1,200 distinct CDR3 sequences, with 9.6% found just once. The material was CD8+ T cells from PBMCs, obtained at baseline or after one month of anti-PD-1 therapy (not recorded which). The origin of the receptors is a human donor with melanoma.

Judged by abundance, this clonotype is medium-sized. V usage is TRBV19 and J usage is TRBJ1-5, with a possible D match to TRBD1 (5 bases). CDR3 length: 14 residues. From germline, CDR1 is LNHDA and CDR2 SQIVND (reference sequence). Trimming cost V 10 bases and J 6 bases, with 19 bases left between them. The CDR3 region is CATNPAGLGQPQHF. CDR3 coding DNA: TGTGCCACCAACCCGGCAGGGTTGGGTCAGCCCCAGCATTTT.

Details on this clonotype: With a much larger clone just one base away, this may be a read error. The rearrangement joins TRBV7-9 to TRBJ2-7; possibly TRBD1 for D (6 bases). V lost 6 bases and J 5 bases, leaving 17 bases between the germline ends. Germline CDR1 SEHNR, CDR2 FQNEAQ (reference sequence). This CDR3 has 14 residues. CDR3 amino acids: CASSPNTGLDEQYF. The CDR3 DNA sequence: TGTGCCAGCAGTCCCAACACAGGGCTGGACGAGCAGTACTTC.

In its sample, this clonotype ranks as medium-sized. The chain joins TRBV5-5 to TRBJ2-2; D perhaps matches TRBD2 (6 bases). This CDR3 region has 14 residues. Trimming stripped 2 bases from V and 2 bases from J, with 7 bases between. CDR1 is SGHKS and CDR2 is YYEKEE in the germline V gene (reference sequence). The CDR3 here is CASSFGLNTGELFF. CDR3 DNA: TGTGCCAGCAGCTTCGGACTAAACACCGGGGAGCTGTTTTTT.

This clonotype is medium-sized in the sample. The chain uses TRBV2 and TRBJ2-3, with no clear D. Trimming removed 3 bases at V and 1 base at J, with 8 bases between. Germline assignment: CDR1 SNHLY and CDR2 FYNNEI. This CDR3 has 14 amino acids. The CDR3, as DNA: TGTGCCAGCAGTGATTGGCAGGGCACAGATACGCAGTATTTT. Translating gives CASSDWQGTDTQYF. The full variable domain, completed using reference TRBV2 and TRBJ2-3, is EPEVTQTPSHQVTQMGQEVILRCVPISNHLYFYWYRQILGQKVEFLVSFYNNEISEKSEIFDDQFSVERPDGSNFTLKIRSTKLEDSAMYFCASSDWQGTDTQYFGPGTRLTVL.

This clonotype is judged medium-sized. The V gene is TRBV29-1, the J gene TRBJ2-3, with D unresolved. Germline V CDR1 and CDR2: SQVTM, ANQGSEA. The CDR3 length is 11 residues. Deletions cut 8 bases from V and 8 bases from J, with 14 bases between. Here the CDR3 DNA reads TGCAGCATCAACCAAGCTTTTACGCAGTATTTT. It yields the protein CSINQAFTQYF.

This clonotype is termed hyperexpanded (1% or more). This CDR3 reads CASSPPGDSAYNEQFF. CDR3 coding DNA: TGTGCCAGCAGCCCCCCCGGTGACTCCGCCTACAATGAGCAGTTCTTC. This rearrangement joins TRBV3-1 to TRBJ2-1; no clear D. There are 16 residues in the CDR3. Trimming took 4 bases from V and 2 from J, leaving 15 bases between them. CDR1 LGHDT and CDR2 YNNKEL come from the germline V gene (reference sequence).

This clonotype is categorized as medium-sized. The CDR3 loop is CASSFGPNTEAFF. In DNA form, the CDR3 reads TGTGCCAGTAGTTTCGGACCCAACACTGAAGCTTTCTTT. The chain couples TRBV19 to TRBJ1-1; unclear D gene. Germline V gene data show CDR1 as LNHDA and CDR2 as SQIVND (reference sequence). V was shortened by 5 bases and J by 2 bases, with 9 bases between the two germline ends. This CDR3 spans 13 amino acids. Based on the CDR3 plus reference TRBV19 and TRBJ1-1, the full variable domain is DGGITQSPKYLFRKEGQNVTLSCEQNLNHDAMYWYRQDPGQGLRLIYYSQIVNDFQKGDIAEGYSVSREKKESFPLTVTSAQKNPTAFYLCASSFGPNTEAFFGQGTRLTVV.

This clonotype is medium-sized. The chain employs TRBV6-5 and TRBJ1-2; D might be TRBD1 (6 bases). Trimming left V 4 bases short and J 8 bases short, with 17 bases between. CDR3 length equals 14 residues. The germline gives CDR1 MNHEY, CDR2 SVGAGI. For the CDR3, the DNA is TGTGCCAGCAGTTTCATGGGGGGGGCTGAAGGCTACACCTTC. Its protein is CASSFMGGAEGYTF.

Only a few counts were recorded for this clonotype. The chain uses TRBV21-1 and TRBJ2-7. TRBV21-1 is a recognized pseudogene. The CDR3 is made up of 8 amino acids. As DNA, the CDR3 is TGTGCCAACTACGAGCAGTACTTC. Protein: CANYEQYF.

In its sample, this clonotype is medium-sized (0.01 to 0.1%). The V gene is TRBV7-8, the J gene TRBJ1-1, with a tentative D call TRBD1 (5 bases). V shed 4 bases and J shed 1 base, with 13 bases lying between them. CDR1 is SGHVS, CDR2 FQNEAQ, per germline. The length of the CDR3 is 15 residues. CDR3 residues: CASSSYQGENTEAFF. The CDR3 coding sequence is TGTGCCAGCAGCTCATATCAGGGAGAGAACACTGAAGCTTTCTTT.

By sample share, this clonotype is medium-sized. The chain couples TRBV6-6 to TRBJ2-2; 8 bases align to TRBD2. The CDR3 runs to 14 residues. CDR1 MNHNY and CDR2 SVGAGI come from the germline V gene (reference sequence). Trimming removed 6 bases from V and 1 base from J; junction bases left unmatched: 1. CDR3 in amino acids: CASSLAGNTGELFF. CDR3 in DNA: TGTGCCAGCAGCCTAGCGGGGAACACCGGGGAGCTGTTTTTT.

This clonotype has a handful of counts. The chain joins TRBV2 to TRBJ2-3; 10 bases are a match to TRBD2. Germline V lookup: CDR1 SNHLY, CDR2 FYNNEI. CDR3 length: 20 residues. With 7 bases clipped from V and 4 bases from J, the junction kept 23 bases outside the gene matches. The CDR3 loop reads CASTDLGASGGPGRSDTQYF. The CDR3 nucleotides read TGTGCCAGCACTGATCTCGGGGCTAGCGGGGGTCCCGGGCGCTCAGATACGCAGTATTTT.

This clonotype is large by share. The V gene is TRBV12-5, the J gene TRBJ2-6; 8 bases align to TRBD1. The CDR3 contains 18 residues. Per the germline V gene, CDR1 is LGHNT and CDR2 is FRNRAP. V dropped 7 bases and J dropped 2; count of bases not matched to a gene: 13. CDR3 nucleotides: TGTGCTAGTGCTCTTGGACAGGGAAGGAACGCTGGGGCCAACGTCCTGACTTTC. Its translation: CASALGQGRNAGANVLTF.

This chain links TRBV6-1 with TRBJ2-7, with 7 bases aligning to TRBD1. V was clipped by 4 bases and J by 2 bases; unmatched bases: 8. From germline, CDR1 is MNHNS and CDR2 SASEGT. CDR3 size: 15 residues. CDR3: CASSASPGQTYEQYF. The CDR3 DNA reads TGTGCCAGCAGTGCCTCTCCGGGACAGACCTACGAGCAGTACTTC.

The chain combines TRBV5-4 with TRBJ2-3, with 12 bases fitting TRBD2. The CDR3 is 16 amino acids. With 3 bases clipped from V and 2 bases from J, the junction kept 4 bases outside the gene matches. The germline V gene has CDR1 SGHNT and CDR2 YYREEE (reference sequence). CDR3 bases: TGTGCCAGCAGCTCTGGACTAGCGGGGTACACAGATACGCAGTATTTT. Translation: CASSSGLAGYTDTQYF.

This clonotype is classed as medium-sized. The chain recombines TRBV7-3 with TRBJ2-7, with 12 bases matching TRBD1. CDR3 length: 14 amino acids. With 2 bases clipped from V and 10 bases from J, the junction kept 6 bases outside the gene matches. CDR1 and CDR2 from the germline V gene are SGHTA and FQGTGA. CDR3 in DNA: TGTGCCAGCAGCTTAGCCCCGGGACAGGGGGCCCAGTACTTC. Its protein is CASSLAPGQGAQYF. Complete variable domain (other parts from reference TRBV7-3 and TRBJ2-7): GAGVSQTPSNKVTEKGKYVELRCDPISGHTALYWYRQSLGQGPEFLIYFQGTGAADDSGLPNDRFFAVRPEGSVSTLKIQRTERGDSAVYLCASSLAPGQGAQYFGPGTRLTVT.

This clonotype was observed a handful of times. The rearrangement uses TRBV4-2 and TRBJ2-5, with TRBD2 matching over 9 bases. V was pared by 0 bases and J by 2 bases, with 4 bases of the junction left unmatched. This CDR3 is 16 amino acids long. Germline-derived CDR1 and CDR2 are LGHNA and YNFKEQ. In DNA form, the CDR3 reads TGTGCCAGCAGCCAAGATCGCGGGGGGGAGCAAGAGACCCAGTACTTC. This translates into CASSQDRGGEQETQYF.

On this clonotype: This clone may be a read error of a much larger clone one base away. The rearrangement links TRBV2 to TRBJ2-5; 9 nucleotides align to TRBD1. Germline CDR1 SNHLY, CDR2 FYNNEI. V was clipped by 3 bases and J by 1 base; unmatched bases: 6. This CDR3 is built from 16 residues. The DNA for the CDR3 is TGTGCCAGCAGTGAGGGGACAGGGAACGTCCAAGAGACCCAGTACTTC. Protein product: CASSEGTGNVQETQYF. Full variable domain (outside the CDR3, taken from reference TRBV2 and TRBJ2-5): EPEVTQTPSHQVTQMGQEVILRCVPISNHLYFYWYRQILGQKVEFLVSFYNNEISEKSEIFDDQFSVERPDGSNFTLKIRSTKLEDSAMYFCASSEGTGNVQETQYFGPGTRLLVL.

The CDR3 DNA reads as TGTGCCAGCAGCTTGTGGTGGACAGGTATGAACACTGAAGCTTTCTTT. Its protein is CASSLWWTGMNTEAFF. This rearrangement joins TRBV5-5 to TRBJ1-1, with 7 bases matching TRBD1. V was pared by 1 base and J by 0 bases, with 6 bases of the junction left unmatched. Germline V lookup: CDR1 SGHKS, CDR2 YYEKEE (reference sequence). There are 16 residues in the CDR3.

By proportion, this clonotype is medium-sized. This chain connects TRBV2 to TRBJ2-5; 10 bases are shared with TRBD1. Germline loops: CDR1 SNHLY, CDR2 FYNNEI. After removal of 3 bases from V and 1 base from J, the junction contained 5 bases not matched to a gene. The CDR3 is made up of 16 amino acids. CDR3 in amino acids: CASSEGTGDVQETQYF. CDR3 DNA sequence: TGTGCCAGCAGTGAGGGGACAGGGGACGTCCAAGAGACCCAGTACTTC.

This clonotype is large. The chain has TRBV7-2 and TRBJ2-7; maybe TRBD1 (6 bases). Germline assignment: CDR1 SGHTA and CDR2 FQGNSA. The CDR3 runs to 14 residues. Trimming cost V 0 bases and J 4 bases, with 10 bases left between them. CDR3 in DNA: TGTGCCAGCAGCTTAGCGAGTCAGGGGTACGAGCAGTACTTC. The encoded protein is CASSLASQGYEQYF.

This clonotype is labeled as large (0.1 to 1%). CDR3 region: CASSYETDEAFF. CDR3 nucleotide sequence: TGTGCCAGCAGTTACGAGACAGATGAAGCTTTCTTT. This chain uses TRBV6-2 or TRBV6-3 with TRBJ1-1; perhaps TRBD1 as D (5 bases). Germline values: CDR1 MNHEY, CDR2 SVGEGT. CDR3 size: 12 residues. V gave up 2 bases and J gave up 7 bases, with 8 bases separating them.

By proportion, this clonotype is large. V is TRBV27 and J is TRBJ2-7; 7 nucleotides agree with TRBD1. Losses at the gene ends were 3 bases for V and 3 bases for J; bases not matched to a gene: 2. Germline CDR1 is MNHEY and CDR2 is SMNVEV (reference sequence). The CDR3 length is 13 residues. The CDR3 region has the DNA TGTGCCAGCAGTTTGGGACAGAACTACGAGCAGTACTTC. This translates into CASSLGQNYEQYF.

The chain is built from TRBV6-1 and TRBJ1-1; possible D gene TRBD1, 5 bases. V was trimmed by 1 base and J by 5 bases, leaving 11 bases between them. Germline CDR1 reads MNHNS; CDR2 reads SASEGT. The CDR3 totals 14 residues. For the CDR3, the DNA is TGTGCCAGCAGTGAAGGGGGGGGAGGAACTGAAGCTTTCTTT. As protein: CASSEGGGGTEAFF.

By proportion, this clonotype is medium-sized. This chain connects TRBV27 to TRBJ1-2; D is undetermined. The V gene lost 4 bases and the J gene lost 9 bases, with 6 bases spanning the gap. Germline V gene data show CDR1 as MNHEY and CDR2 as SMNVEV (reference sequence). CDR3 size: 10 residues. CDR3 bases: TGTGCCAGCAGTTCAACCTGCTACACCTTC. Its translation is CASSSTCYTF.

This clonotype is judged large. The genes are TRBV27 and TRBJ2-7; 7 bases align to TRBD1. This CDR3 is built from 15 residues. Germline CDR1 and CDR2: MNHEY and SMNVEV (reference sequence). With 4 bases clipped from V and 0 bases from J, the junction kept 6 bases outside the gene matches. DNA for the CDR3: TGTGCCAGCAGTTCAACACAGGGGAGCTCCTACGAGCAGTACTTC. Translating it yields CASSSTQGSSYEQYF.

By share, this clonotype ranks as medium-sized. The chain recombines TRBV2 with TRBJ1-1, with D maybe TRBD1 (5 bases). The CDR3 is made up of 12 amino acids. Germline V gene data show CDR1 as SNHLY and CDR2 as FYNNEI. The ends were cut back, 10 bases at V and 2 bases at J, with 11 bases in the middle. CDR3 protein: CATLGGNTEAFF. The DNA for the CDR3 is TGTGCCACCCTTGGGGGAAACACTGAAGCTTTCTTT.

In the case of this clonotype: A much bigger clone sits one base away, suggesting this may be a read error. V usage is TRBV2 and J usage is TRBJ2-4; a weak D match, TRBD1 (6 bases). The DNA end is a closer match to TRBJ2-7, so the J assignment may be wrong. The CDR3 length is 14 residues. CDR1 is SNHLY, CDR2 FYNNEI, per germline. This CDR3 reads CASSGQENSYEQYF. The CDR3 DNA reads as TGTGCCAGCAGTGGACAGGAGAACTCCTACGAGCAGTACTTC.

This clonotype is medium-sized in the sample. Written as DNA, the CDR3 is TGTGCCAGTAGTATCGGGCCGAACGAGCAGTACTTC. It codes for CASSIGPNEQYF. V and J are TRBV19 and TRBJ2-7; no definite D call. The V gene's germline CDR1 is LNHDA and CDR2 SQIVND (reference sequence). The CDR3 covers 12 residues. Trimming removed 3 bases from V and 5 bases from J, with 8 bases in between.

This clonotype counts as medium-sized. This CDR3 reads CASSLGAYPSGANVLTF. The DNA of the CDR3 is TGTGCCAGCAGCTTGGGGGCCTACCCCTCTGGGGCCAACGTCCTGACTTTC. The chain links TRBV13 to TRBJ2-6; D might be TRBD1 (6 bases). Germline CDR1 is PRHDT and CDR2 is FYEKMQ (reference sequence). The CDR3 sequence is 17 residues long. The V gene lost 3 bases and the J gene lost 0 bases, with 12 bases spanning the gap. The full variable domain, with the rest looked up from reference TRBV13 and TRBJ2-6, is AAGVIQSPRHLIKEKRETATLKCYPIPRHDTVYWYQQGPGQDPQFLISFYEKMQSDKGSIPDRFSAQQFSDYHSELNMSSLELGDSALYFCASSLGAYPSGANVLTFGAGSRLTVL.

By frequency in the sample, this clonotype is medium-sized. The rearrangement joins TRBV7-2 to TRBJ2-7; TRBD2 aligns across 9 bases. Looked up from germline, CDR1 is SGHTA and CDR2 is FQGNSA. The J segment lost 2 bases and the V segment lost 3 bases, leaving 2 bases of the junction unmatched. The CDR3 sequence is 14 residues long. CDR3: CASSFASGAYEQYF. The CDR3 coding sequence is TGTGCCAGCAGCTTTGCTAGCGGGGCCTACGAGCAGTACTTC.